This TCR beta chain stems from a study of blood T cell repertoires in COVID-19. The germline CDR1 and CDR2 sequences are MNHEY and SVGAGI. Trimming left V 8 bases short and J 6 bases short, with 14 bases between. This CDR3 region has 13 residues. Per the study methods: Amplification with reference gene primers provided the estimates of nucleated cell counts. Some clones are missing from TCRdb's copy, which holds only in-frame ones; the method was immunoSEQ multiplex PCR. V, J and clone size are those of that table, while D and trimming were read from the DNA. This sample has roughly 70,000 clones, with around nine tenths found just once.

This sequence originates from a man at least 80 years old with COVID-19, enrolled during active disease. What was sequenced was peripheral blood. This chain joins TRBV6-5 and TRBJ1-5; D unresolved. CDR3 nucleotide sequence: TGTGCCAGCCGTAACACGAATCTTCAGCCCCAGCATTTT. Translated, it gives CASRNTNLQPQHF.